This TCR beta chain was found in a study of CD8 T cells in Susac syndrome. Study in general: Clinically active disease was present in 5 or 6 of the sequenced Susac syndrome patients. Eight of these patients were in remission. Regarding the study as a whole: A relatively small number of individuals underwent TCR sequencing and HLA analysis.

Comments on this clonotype: Its antigen remains unknown. A read error may produce the germline difference seen at one junction end.

This CDR3 has 9 residues. The V gene's germline CDR1 is DFQATT and CDR2 SNEGSKA (reference sequence). When the RNA was reverse transcribed, random hexamers were used with an input of roughly 0.45 to 1 ug. Multiplex PCR with immunoSEQ amplified the TCR beta CDR3 across 54 Vbeta and 13 Jbeta. TCRdb fed the immunoSEQ multiplex PCR reads into MiXCR, producing one record per CDR3 protein. The sample gives about 170,000 distinct CDR3 sequences, roughly 95% of which show up once; roughly 0.12% is in the top ten. The sequence was collected from a human donor with Susac syndrome. Input material: CD4+ T cells from PBMCs. The chain recombines TRBV20-1 with TRBJ1-2, with unresolved D. CDR3 in amino acids: CSARDGYTF. The CDR3 nucleotides are TGCAGTGCTCGAGATGGCTACACCTTC.